Sequencing of this T cell receptor (beta chain) was carried out in a study of T cells in Graves' hyperthyroidism and ophthalmopathy. About the research overall: Blood was drawn when the patient was first diagnosed and still untreated. Findings of the study overall: A 13 V-J signature model discriminated ophthalmopathy versus stable hyperthyroidism. The model predicted ophthalmopathy a median roughly six months before onset. Blood also contained most expanded thyroid clonotypes above 0.001.

The junction had 4 bases not matched to a gene; V was cut back by 5 bases and J by 1 base. Germline CDR1 reads MDHEN; CDR2 reads SYDVKM. The CDR3 consists of 15 residues. Amplified regions were TCR beta CDR3 sequences from RNA transcripts. An initial round of RT-PCR targeting the TCR CDR3 relied on the HTBI primer set. TCRdb ran MiXCR on the multiplex PCR reads and lists one entry per CDR3 protein. The data contain some 570,000 distinct CDR3 sequences, roughly 15% of them singletons. The sample holds many counts of this clonotype. The antigen remains undetermined. Sample: blood. The chain couples TRBV28 to TRBJ2-5, with 10 bases matching TRBD2. This TCR came from a woman younger than 30 with Graves' ophthalmopathy. The CDR3 protein is CASSPSGGSQETQYF. In nucleotides, the CDR3 is TGTGCCAGCAGTCCTAGCGGGGGTAGCCAAGAGACCCAGTACTTC.